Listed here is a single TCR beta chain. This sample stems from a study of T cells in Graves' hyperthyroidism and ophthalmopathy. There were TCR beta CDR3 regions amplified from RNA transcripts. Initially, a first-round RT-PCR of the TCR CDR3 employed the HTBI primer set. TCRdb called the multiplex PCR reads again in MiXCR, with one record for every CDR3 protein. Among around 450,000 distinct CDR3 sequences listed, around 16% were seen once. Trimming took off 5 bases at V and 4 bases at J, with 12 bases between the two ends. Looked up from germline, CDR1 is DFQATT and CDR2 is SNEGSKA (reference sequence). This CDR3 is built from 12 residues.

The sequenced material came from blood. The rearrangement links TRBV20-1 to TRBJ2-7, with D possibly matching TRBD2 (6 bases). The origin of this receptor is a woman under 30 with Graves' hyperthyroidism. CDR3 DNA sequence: TGCAGTGCTTCGGGACTTGTATACGAGCAGTACTTC. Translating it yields CSASGLVYEQYF.